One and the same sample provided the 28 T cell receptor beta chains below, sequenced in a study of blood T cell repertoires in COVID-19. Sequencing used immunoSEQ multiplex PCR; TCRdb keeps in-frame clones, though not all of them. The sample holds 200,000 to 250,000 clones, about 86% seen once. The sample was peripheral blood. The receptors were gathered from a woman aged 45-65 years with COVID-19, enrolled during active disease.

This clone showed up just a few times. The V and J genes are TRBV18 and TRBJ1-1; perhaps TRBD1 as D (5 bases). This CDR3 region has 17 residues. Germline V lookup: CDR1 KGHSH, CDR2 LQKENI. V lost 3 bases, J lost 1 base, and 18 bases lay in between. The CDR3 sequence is CASSPDRVGPRNTEAFF. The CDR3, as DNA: TGTGCCAGCTCACCCGACCGGGTGGGGCCTCGGAACACTGAAGCTTTCTTT.

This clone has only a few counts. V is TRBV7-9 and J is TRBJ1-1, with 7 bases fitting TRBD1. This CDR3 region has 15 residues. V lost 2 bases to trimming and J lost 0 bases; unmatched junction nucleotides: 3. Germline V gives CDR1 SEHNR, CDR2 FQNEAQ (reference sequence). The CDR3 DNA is TGTGCCAGCAGCTTAAGGCAGGGGGTGAACACTGAAGCTTTCTTT. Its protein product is CASSLRQGVNTEAFF.

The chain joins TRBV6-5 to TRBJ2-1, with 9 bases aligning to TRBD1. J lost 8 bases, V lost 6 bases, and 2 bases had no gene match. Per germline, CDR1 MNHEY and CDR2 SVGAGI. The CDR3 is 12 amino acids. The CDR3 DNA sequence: TGTGCCAGCAGAGACAGGGGGGATGAGCAGTTCTTC. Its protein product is CASRDRGDEQFF.

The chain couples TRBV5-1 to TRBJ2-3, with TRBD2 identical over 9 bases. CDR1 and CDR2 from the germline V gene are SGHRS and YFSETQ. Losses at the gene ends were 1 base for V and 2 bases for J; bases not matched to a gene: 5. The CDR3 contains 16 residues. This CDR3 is CASSLQTSGPTDTQYF. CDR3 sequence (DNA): TGCGCCAGCAGCTTGCAAACTAGCGGGCCCACAGATACGCAGTATTTT.

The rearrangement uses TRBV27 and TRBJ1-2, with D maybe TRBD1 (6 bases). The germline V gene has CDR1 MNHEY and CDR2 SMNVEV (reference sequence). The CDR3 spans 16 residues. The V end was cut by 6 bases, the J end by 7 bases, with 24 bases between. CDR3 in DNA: TGTGCCAGCAGCCCAAACCCGTGGGGGGGGCTGAGTGGCTACACCTTC. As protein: CASSPNPWGGLSGYTF.

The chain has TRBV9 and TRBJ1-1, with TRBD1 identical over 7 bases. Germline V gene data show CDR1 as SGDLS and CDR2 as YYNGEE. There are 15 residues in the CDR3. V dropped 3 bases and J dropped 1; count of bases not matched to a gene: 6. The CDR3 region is CASSDAGTENTEAFF. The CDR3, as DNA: TGTGCCAGCAGCGACGCCGGGACAGAGAACACTGAAGCTTTCTTT.

The CDR3 here is CASSSGLAVHNEQFF. In DNA, the CDR3 is TGCGCCAGCAGCTCGGGACTAGCGGTACACAATGAGCAGTTCTTC. The chain has TRBV5-1 and TRBJ2-1; 11 bases fit TRBD2. The CDR3 covers 15 residues. V gave up 3 bases and J gave up 5 bases; unmatched junction bases: 4. From germline, CDR1 is SGHRS and CDR2 YFSETQ.

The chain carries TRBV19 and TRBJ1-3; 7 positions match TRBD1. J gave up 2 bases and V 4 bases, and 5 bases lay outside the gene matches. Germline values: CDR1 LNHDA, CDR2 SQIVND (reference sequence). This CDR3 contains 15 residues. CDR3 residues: CASSRDRAPGNTIYF. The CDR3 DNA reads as TGTGCCAGTAGTAGGGACAGAGCCCCTGGAAACACCATATATTTT.

The CDR3 protein is CASSPTGTATYEQYV. The CDR3 DNA reads TGTGCCAGCAGTCCAACCGGGACAGCGACCTACGAGCAGTACGTC. The rearrangement links TRBV28 to TRBJ2-7, with TRBD1 matching over 7 bases. The junction had 9 bases not matched to a gene; V was cut back by 5 bases and J by 2 bases. Germline values: CDR1 MDHEN, CDR2 SYDVKM. This CDR3 has 15 residues.

The CDR3, as DNA: TGTGCCAGCCGAATGGACAGGGCCTGGACTGGAGAGCAGTACTTC. Amino acids: CASRMDRAWTGEQYF. The gene calls are TRBV7-8 and TRBJ2-7; TRBD1 agrees at 8 bases. Germline assignment: CDR1 SGHVS and CDR2 FQNEAQ. The CDR3 consists of 15 residues. Trimming cost V 8 bases and J 7 bases; bases outside gene matches: 16.

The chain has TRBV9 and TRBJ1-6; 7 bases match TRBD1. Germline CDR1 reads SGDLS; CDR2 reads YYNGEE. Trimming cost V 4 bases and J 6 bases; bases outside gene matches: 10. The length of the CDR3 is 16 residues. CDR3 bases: TGTGCCAGCAGCCCTCAAGGGACAGCACCTAATTCACCCCTCCACTTT. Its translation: CASSPQGTAPNSPLHF.

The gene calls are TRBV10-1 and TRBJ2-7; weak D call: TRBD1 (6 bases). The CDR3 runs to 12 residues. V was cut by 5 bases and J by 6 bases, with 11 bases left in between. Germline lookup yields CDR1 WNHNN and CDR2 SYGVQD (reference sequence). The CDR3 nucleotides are TGCGCCAGCAGTAGGGGGTTCGGCGAGCAGTACTTC. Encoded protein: CASSRGFGEQYF.

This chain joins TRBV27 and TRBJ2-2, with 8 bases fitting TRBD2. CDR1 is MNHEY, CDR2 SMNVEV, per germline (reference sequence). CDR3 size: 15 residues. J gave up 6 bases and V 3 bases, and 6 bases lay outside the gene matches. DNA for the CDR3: TGTGCCAGCAGTTTTCGGGGGGGGCCCCCCGGGGAGCTGTTTTTT. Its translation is CASSFRGGPPGELFF.

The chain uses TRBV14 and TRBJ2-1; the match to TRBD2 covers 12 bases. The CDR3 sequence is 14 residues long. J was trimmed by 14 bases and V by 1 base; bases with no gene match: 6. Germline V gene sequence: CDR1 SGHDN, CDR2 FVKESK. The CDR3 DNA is TGTGCCAGCAGCCAAGCCGGACTAGCGGGGTCGGAGTTCTTC. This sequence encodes CASSQAGLAGSEFF.

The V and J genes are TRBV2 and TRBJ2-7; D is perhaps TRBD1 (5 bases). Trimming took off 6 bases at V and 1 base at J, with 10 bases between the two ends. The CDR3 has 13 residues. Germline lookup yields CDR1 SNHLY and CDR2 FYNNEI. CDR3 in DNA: TGTGCCAGCAGCACCAGGGATTCCTACGAGCAGTACTTC. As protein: CASSTRDSYEQYF.

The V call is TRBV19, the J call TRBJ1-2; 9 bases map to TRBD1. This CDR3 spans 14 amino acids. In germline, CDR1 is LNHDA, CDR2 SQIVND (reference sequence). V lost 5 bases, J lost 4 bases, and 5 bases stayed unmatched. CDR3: CASSPGQGIYGYTF. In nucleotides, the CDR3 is TGTGCCAGTAGTCCAGGACAGGGGATCTATGGCTACACCTTC.

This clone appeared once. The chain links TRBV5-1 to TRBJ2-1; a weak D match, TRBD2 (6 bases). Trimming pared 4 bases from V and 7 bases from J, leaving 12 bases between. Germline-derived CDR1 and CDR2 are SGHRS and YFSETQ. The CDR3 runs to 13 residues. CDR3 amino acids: CASSPQGLNEQFF. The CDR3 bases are TGCGCCAGCAGCCCGCAGGGACTGAATGAGCAGTTCTTC. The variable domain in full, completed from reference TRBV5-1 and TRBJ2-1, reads KAGVTQTPRYLIKTRGQQVTLSCSPISGHRSVSWYQQTPGQGLQFLFEYFSETQRNKGNFPGRFSGRQFSNSRSEMNVSTLELGDSALYLCASSPQGLNEQFFGPGTRLTVL.

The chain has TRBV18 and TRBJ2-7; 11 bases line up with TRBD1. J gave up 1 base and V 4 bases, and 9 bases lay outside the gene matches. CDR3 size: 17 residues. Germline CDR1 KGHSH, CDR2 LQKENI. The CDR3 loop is CASSHPSGTGGSYEQYF. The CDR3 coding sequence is TGTGCCAGCTCACACCCCTCGGGGACAGGGGGTTCCTACGAGCAGTACTTC.

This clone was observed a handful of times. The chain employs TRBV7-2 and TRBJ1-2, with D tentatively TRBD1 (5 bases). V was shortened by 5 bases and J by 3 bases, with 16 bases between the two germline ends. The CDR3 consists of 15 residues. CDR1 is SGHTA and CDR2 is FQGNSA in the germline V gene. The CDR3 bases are TGTGCCAGCAGCGAAACGTCAGGGAATTACTATGGCTACACCTTC. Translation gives CASSETSGNYYGYTF.

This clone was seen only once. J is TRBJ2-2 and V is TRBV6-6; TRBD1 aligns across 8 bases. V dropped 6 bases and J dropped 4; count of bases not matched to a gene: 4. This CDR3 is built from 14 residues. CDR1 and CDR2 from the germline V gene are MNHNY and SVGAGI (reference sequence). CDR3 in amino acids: CASRGQGATGELFF. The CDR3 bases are TGTGCCAGCAGAGGTCAGGGGGCCACCGGGGAGCTGTTTTTT.

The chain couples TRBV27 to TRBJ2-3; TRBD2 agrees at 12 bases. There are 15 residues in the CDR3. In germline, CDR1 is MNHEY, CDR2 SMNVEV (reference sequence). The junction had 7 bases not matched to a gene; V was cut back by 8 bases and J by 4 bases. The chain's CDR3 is CASASPSGGADTQYF. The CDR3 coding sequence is TGTGCCAGCGCCTCCCCTAGCGGGGGGGCAGATACGCAGTATTTT.

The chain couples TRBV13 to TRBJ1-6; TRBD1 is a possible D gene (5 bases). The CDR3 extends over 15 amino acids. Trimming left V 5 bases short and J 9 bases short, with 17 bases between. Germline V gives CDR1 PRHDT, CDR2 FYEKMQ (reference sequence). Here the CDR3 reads CASSLKPVRGSPLHF. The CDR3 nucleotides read TGTGCCAGCAGCCTTAAGCCAGTAAGGGGTTCACCCCTCCACTTT.

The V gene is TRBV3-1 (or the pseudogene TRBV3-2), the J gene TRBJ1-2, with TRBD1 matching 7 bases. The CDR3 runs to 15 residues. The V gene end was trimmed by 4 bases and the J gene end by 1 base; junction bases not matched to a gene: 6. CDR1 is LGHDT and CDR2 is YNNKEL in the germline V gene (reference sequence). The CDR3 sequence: CASSPRTGFNYGYTF. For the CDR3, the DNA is TGTGCCAGCAGCCCTCGGACAGGTTTTAACTATGGCTACACCTTC.

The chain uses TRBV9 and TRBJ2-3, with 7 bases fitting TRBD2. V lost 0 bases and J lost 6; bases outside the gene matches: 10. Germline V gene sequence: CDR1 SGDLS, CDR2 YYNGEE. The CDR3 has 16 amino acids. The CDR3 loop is CASSVVEGLGVDTQYF. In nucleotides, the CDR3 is TGTGCCAGCAGCGTAGTGGAAGGACTAGGGGTCGATACGCAGTATTTT.

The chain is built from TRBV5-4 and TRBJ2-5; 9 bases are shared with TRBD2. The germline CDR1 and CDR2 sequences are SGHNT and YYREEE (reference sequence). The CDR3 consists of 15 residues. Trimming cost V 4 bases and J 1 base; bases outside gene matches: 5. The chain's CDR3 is CASSRSGGFQETQYF. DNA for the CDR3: TGTGCCAGCAGCCGGAGCGGGGGGTTCCAAGAGACCCAGTACTTC. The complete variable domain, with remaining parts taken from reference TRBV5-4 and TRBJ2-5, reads ETGVTQSPTHLIKTRGQQVTLRCSSQSGHNTVSWYQQALGQGPQFIFQYYREEENGRGNFPPRFSGLQFPNYSSELNVNALELDDSALYLCASSRSGGFQETQYFGPGTRLLVL.

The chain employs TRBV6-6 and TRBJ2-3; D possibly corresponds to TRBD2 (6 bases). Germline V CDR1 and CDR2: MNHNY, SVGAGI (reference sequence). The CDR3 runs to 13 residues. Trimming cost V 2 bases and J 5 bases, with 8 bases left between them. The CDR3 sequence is CASSYGGLDTQYF. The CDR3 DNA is TGTGCCAGCAGTTACGGGGGGTTAGATACGCAGTATTTT.

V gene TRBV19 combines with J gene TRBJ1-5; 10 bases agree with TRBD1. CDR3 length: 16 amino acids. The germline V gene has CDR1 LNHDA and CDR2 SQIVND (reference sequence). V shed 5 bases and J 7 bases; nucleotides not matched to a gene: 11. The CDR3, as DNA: TGTGCCAGTAGTTTCCGGGACAGGGGACGGGAGCAGCCCCAGCATTTT. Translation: CASSFRDRGREQPQHF.

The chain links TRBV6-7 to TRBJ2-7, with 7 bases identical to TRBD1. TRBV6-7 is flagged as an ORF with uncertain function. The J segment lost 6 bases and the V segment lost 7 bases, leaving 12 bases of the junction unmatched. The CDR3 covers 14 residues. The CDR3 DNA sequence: TGTGCCAGCAATAGGGGGCGATTCGCGGGCGAGCAGTACTTC. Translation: CASNRGRFAGEQYF.